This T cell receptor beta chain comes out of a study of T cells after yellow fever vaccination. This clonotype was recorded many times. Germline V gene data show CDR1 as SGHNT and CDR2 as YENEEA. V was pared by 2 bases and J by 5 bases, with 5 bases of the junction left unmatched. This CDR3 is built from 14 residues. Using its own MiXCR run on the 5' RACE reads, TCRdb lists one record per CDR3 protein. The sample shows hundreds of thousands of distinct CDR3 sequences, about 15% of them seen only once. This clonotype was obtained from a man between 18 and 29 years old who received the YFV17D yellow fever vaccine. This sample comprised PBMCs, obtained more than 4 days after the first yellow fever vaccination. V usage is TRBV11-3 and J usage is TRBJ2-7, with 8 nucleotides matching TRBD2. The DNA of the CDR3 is TGTGCCAGCAGCTTAAGCGGGGGAAACGACGAGCAGTACTTC. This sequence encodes CASSLSGGNDEQYF.